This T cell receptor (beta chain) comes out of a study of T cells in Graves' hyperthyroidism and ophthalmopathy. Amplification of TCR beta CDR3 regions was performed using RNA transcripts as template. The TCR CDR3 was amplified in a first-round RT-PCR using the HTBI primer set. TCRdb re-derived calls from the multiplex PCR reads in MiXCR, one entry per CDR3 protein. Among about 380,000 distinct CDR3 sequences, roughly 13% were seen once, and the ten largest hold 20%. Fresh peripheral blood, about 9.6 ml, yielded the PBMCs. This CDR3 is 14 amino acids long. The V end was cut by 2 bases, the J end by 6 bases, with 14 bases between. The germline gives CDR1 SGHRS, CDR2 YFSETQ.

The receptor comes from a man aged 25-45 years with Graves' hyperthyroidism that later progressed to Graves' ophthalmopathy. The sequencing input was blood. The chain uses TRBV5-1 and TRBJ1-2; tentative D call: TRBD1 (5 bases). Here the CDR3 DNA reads TGCGCCAGCAGCTTAAGAGGGGAACGCAATGGCTACACCTTC. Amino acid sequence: CASSLRGERNGYTF.